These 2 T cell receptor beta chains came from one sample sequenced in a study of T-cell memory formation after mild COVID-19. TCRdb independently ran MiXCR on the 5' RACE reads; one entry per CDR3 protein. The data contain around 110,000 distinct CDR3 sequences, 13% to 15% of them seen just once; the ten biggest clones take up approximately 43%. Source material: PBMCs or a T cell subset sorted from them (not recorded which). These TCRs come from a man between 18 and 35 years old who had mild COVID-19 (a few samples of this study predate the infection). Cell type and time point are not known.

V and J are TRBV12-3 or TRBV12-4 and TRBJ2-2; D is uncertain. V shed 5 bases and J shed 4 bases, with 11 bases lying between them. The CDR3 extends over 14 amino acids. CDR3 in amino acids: CASSPRTPTGELFF. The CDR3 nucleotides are TGTGCCAGCAGTCCCCGCACACCCACCGGGGAGCTGTTTTTT.

The CDR3 loop reads CASSPTGSPNTEAFF. CDR3 nucleotides: TGTGCCAGCAGCCCTACTGGGTCCCCAAACACTGAAGCTTTCTTT. J is TRBJ1-1 and V is TRBV13; D uncertain. Germline assignment: CDR1 PRHDT and CDR2 FYEKMQ (reference sequence). This CDR3 region has 15 residues. V was clipped by 5 bases and J by 2 bases, with 15 bases between them.